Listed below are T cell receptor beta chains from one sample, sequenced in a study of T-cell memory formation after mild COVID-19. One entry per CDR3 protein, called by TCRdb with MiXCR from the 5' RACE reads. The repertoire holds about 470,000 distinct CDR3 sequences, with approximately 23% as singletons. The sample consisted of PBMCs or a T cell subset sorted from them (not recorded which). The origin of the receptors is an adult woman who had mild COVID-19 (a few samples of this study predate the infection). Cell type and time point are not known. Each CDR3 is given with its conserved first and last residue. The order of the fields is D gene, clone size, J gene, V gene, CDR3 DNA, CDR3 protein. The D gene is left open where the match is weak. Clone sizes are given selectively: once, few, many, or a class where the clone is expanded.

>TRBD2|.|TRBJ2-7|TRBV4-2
TGTGCCAGCAGCCAAGGACCTAGCGGGAACTCCTACGAGCAGTACTTC
CASSQGPSGNSYEQYF
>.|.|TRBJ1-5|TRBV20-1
TGCAGTGCTAGGAGGGACCCGAATCAGCCCCAGCATTTT
CSARRDPNQPQHF
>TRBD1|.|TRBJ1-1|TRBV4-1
TGCGCCAGCAGCCGATCCCGGGTCGGTGACAGGGATCTCTTCACTGAAGCTTTCTTT
CASSRSRVGDRDLFTEAFF
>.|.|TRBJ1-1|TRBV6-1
TGTGCCAGCAGTGAAAGTTTCTGGGGGACGGGAAACACTGAAGCTTTCTTT
CASSESFWGTGNTEAFF
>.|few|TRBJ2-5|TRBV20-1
TGCAGTGCTATCGAGCGGGTTCAAGAGACCCAGTACTTC
CSAIERVQETQYF
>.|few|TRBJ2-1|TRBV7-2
TGTGCCGGATCCGGGCCCCAGGCCGAGCAGTTCTTC
CAGSGPQAEQFF
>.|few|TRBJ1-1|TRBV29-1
TGCAGCGGCAACCGTGGTTACACTGAAGCTTTCTTT
CSGNRGYTEAFF
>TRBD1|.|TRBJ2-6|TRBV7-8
TGTGCCAGCAGTCAGGGACAGGGGGGTATAGTATCGGGGGCCAACGTCCTGACTTTC
CASSQGQGGIVSGANVLTF
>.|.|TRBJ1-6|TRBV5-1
TGCGCCAGCAGCTCCGATGGGAATTCACCCCTCCACTTT
CASSSDGNSPLHF
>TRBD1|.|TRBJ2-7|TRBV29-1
TGCAGCGGGCCTCCAGACAGGGCTCGGTCCTACGAGCAGTACTTC
CSGPPDRARSYEQYF
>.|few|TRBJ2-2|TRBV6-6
TGTGCCAGCGATGGGGGCTCGAACACCGGGGAGCTGTTTTTT
CASDGGSNTGELFF
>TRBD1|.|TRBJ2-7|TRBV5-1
TGCGCCAGCAGCTTGGACCCGATTGGACAGGGGTTCTACGAGCAGTACTTC
CASSLDPIGQGFYEQYF
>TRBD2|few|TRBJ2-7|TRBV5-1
TGCGCCAGCAGCCGGGAGGGTCGGTACGAGCAGTACTTC
CASSREGRYEQYF
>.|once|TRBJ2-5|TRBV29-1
TGCAGCGTTACCCCTGGCCCGGCCCTGGAGACCCAGTACTTC
CSVTPGPALETQYF
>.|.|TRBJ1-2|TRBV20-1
TGCAGTGCTAGAGATCCTGCAGGTCTCCGCGAGGGTAACTATGGCTACACCTTC
CSARDPAGLREGNYGYTF
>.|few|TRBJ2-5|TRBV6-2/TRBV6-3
TGTGCCAGCAGCGAGACGAGGGTTGTGAGGTGGACCCAGTACTTC
CASSETRVVRWTQYF
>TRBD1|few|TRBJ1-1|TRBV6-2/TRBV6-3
TGTGCCAGCAGTTGGGGACAGGGGGTGAACACTGAAGCTTTCTTT
CASSWGQGVNTEAFF
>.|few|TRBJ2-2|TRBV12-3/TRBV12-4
TGTGCCAGCAGGACGACCGGGCAAGTCAGTAGACTGTTTTTT
CASRTTGQVSRLFF
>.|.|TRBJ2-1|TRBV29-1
TGCAGCGTTGAAGATCTTGGGGCCAGACAAAATGAGCAGTTCTTC
CSVEDLGARQNEQFF